This T cell receptor beta chain originates from a study of tumor-infiltrating lymphocytes in localized non-small cell lung cancer. Study-wide points: Compared with uninvolved lung, tumors showed higher T cell infiltration by TCRbeta sequencing.

V lost 0 bases and J lost 0, with 15 bases in between. This CDR3 is built from 17 residues. Germline V lookup: CDR1 SGHNT, CDR2 YENEEA. The assay was immunoSEQ multiplex PCR, and TCRdb's table has in-frame clones only and misses some. The data hold more than 10,000 clones, with 80% to 90% observed a single time. A remark on this clone: Its antigen is as yet unknown.

This sequence joins TRBV11-3 and TRBJ2-7; TRBD2 might be the D (5 bases). Sequenced material: uninvolved lung tissue not adjacent to the tumor. The receptor was isolated from a human donor with non-small cell lung cancer. In DNA form, the CDR3 reads TGTGCCAGCAGCTTAGATCCTGGAGCGGAAAGCTCCTACGAGCAGTACTTC. Translation: CASSLDPGAESSYEQYF. Together with reference TRBV11-3 and TRBJ2-7, the CDR3 gives the full variable domain: EAGVVQSPRYKIIEKKQPVAFWCNPISGHNTLYWYLQNLGQGPELLIRYENEEAVDDSQLPKDRFSAERLKGVDSTLKIQPAELGDSAVYLCASSLDPGAESSYEQYFGPGTRLTVT.